This entry lists 31 T cell receptor beta chains sequenced from one sample in a study of cytomegalovirus exposure and HLA in healthy donors. Assay: immunoSEQ multiplex PCR; the TCRdb copy retains only in-frame clones and omits some. The sample shows approximately 300,000 clones, about nine tenths of them seen only once. The sequencing sample was made of PBMCs. Every receptor here comes from a young woman in good health and CMV-seronegative.

This clone was found once. The chain employs TRBV6-5 and TRBJ1-4; no clear D gene. The CDR3 length is 12 residues. CDR1 is MNHEY and CDR2 is SVGAGI in the germline V gene. Trimming cost V 5 bases and J 5 bases, with 6 bases left between them. The CDR3 region is CASSLRNEKLFF. The CDR3 coding sequence is TGTGCCAGCAGTCTAAGAAATGAAAAACTGTTTTTT.

The genes are TRBV30 and TRBJ1-2; TRBD1 matches at 9 bases. With 2 bases clipped from V and 7 bases from J, the junction kept 8 bases outside the gene matches. Germline CDR1 is GTSNPN and CDR2 is SVGIG (reference sequence). This CDR3 spans 14 amino acids. The CDR3 here is CAWSFGDRAPGYTF. For the CDR3, the DNA is TGTGCCTGGAGTTTTGGGGACAGGGCTCCTGGCTACACCTTC. The full variable domain, with the rest looked up from reference TRBV30 and TRBJ1-2, is SQTIHQWPATLVQPVGSPLSLECTVEGTSNPNLYWYRQAAGRGLQLLFYSVGIGQISSEVPQNLSASRPQDRQFILSSKKLLLSDSGFYLCAWSFGDRAPGYTFGSGTRLTVV.

This clone appeared a few times. The chain couples TRBV19 to TRBJ1-5; 9 bases line up with TRBD1. CDR3 length: 14 residues. The ends lost 8 bases at V and 6 bases at J; junction bases unmatched: 8. Germline V lookup: CDR1 LNHDA, CDR2 SQIVND (reference sequence). The CDR3 coding sequence is TGTGCCAGTGGAGGACAGGGGAGAAGTCAGCCCCAGCATTTT. Translation: CASGGQGRSQPQHF.

The V call is TRBV15, the J call TRBJ2-3; the D gene is possibly TRBD2 (5 bases). The CDR3 consists of 17 residues. The ends were cut back, 0 bases at V and 1 base at J, with 14 bases in the middle. The germline gives CDR1 LNHNV, CDR2 YYDKDF (reference sequence). The CDR3 DNA is TGTGCCACCAGCAGAGATAGGACTCCCATAGGCACAGATACGCAGTATTTT. Its protein is CATSRDRTPIGTDTQYF.

The V and J genes are TRBV7-2 and TRBJ1-5; tentative D call: TRBD1 (5 bases). This CDR3 spans 11 amino acids. Germline V gene data show CDR1 as SGHTA and CDR2 as FQGNSA. Trimming removed 5 bases from V and 11 bases from J, with 10 bases in between. CDR3 loop: CASSPGGAQHF. In nucleotides, the CDR3 is TGTGCCAGCAGCCCCGGGGGGGCCCAGCATTTT.

This clone has more than one count but fewer than ten. V gene TRBV4-2 combines with J gene TRBJ1-2; 9 bases match TRBD1. The CDR3 totals 14 residues. Germline V gives CDR1 LGHNA, CDR2 YNFKEQ. Trimming at V came to 2 bases and at J to 8 bases, leaving 6 bases not matched to a gene. The CDR3, as DNA: TGTGCCAGCAGCCAACCGGGACAGGGATCCGGCTACACCTTC. Translation: CASSQPGQGSGYTF.

The rearrangement links TRBV15 to TRBJ2-5; D uncertain. Germline lookup yields CDR1 LNHNV and CDR2 YYDKDF (reference sequence). Trimming took off 1 base at V and 1 base at J, with 10 bases between the two ends. The CDR3 is 15 residues long. The CDR3 reads CATSRVVAVQETQYF. The CDR3 DNA is TGTGCCACCAGCAGAGTGGTGGCAGTCCAAGAGACCCAGTACTTC.

This clone has only one observation. The rearrangement uses TRBV6-6 and TRBJ1-5; unclear D gene. The CDR3 spans 13 residues. Germline V CDR1 and CDR2: MNHNY, SVGAGI (reference sequence). V was pared by 5 bases and J by 7 bases, with 12 bases between. This CDR3 reads CASSLWTGQPQHF. CDR3 coding DNA: TGTGCCAGCAGTCTCTGGACTGGGCAGCCCCAGCATTTT.

The chain couples TRBV6-5 to TRBJ1-1; D possibly corresponds to TRBD1 (6 bases). CDR3 length: 13 residues. The V end was cut by 6 bases, the J end by 7 bases, with 15 bases between. In germline, CDR1 is MNHEY, CDR2 SVGAGI. The CDR3 DNA is TGTGCCAGCAGAAGGACAGCATACTTTGAAGCTTTCTTT. The encoded protein is CASRRTAYFEAFF.

The chain recombines TRBV7-8 with TRBJ2-7; the D gene is possibly TRBD1 (5 bases). CDR3 length equals 15 residues. Germline CDR1 and CDR2: SGHVS and FQNEAQ. The V gene lost 5 bases and the J gene lost 8 bases, with 22 bases spanning the gap. The CDR3 DNA reads TGTGCCAGCAGCCCACAAACCCGACAGTCTACGAAGCAGTACTTC. Translating gives CASSPQTRQSTKQYF. The entire variable domain, with the rest obtained from reference TRBV7-8 and TRBJ2-7, is as follows: GAGVSQSPRYKVAKRGQDVALRCDPISGHVSLFWYQQALGQGPEFLTYFQNEAQLDKSGLPSDRFFAERPEGSVSTLKIQRTQQEDSAVYLCASSPQTRQSTKQYFGPGTRLTVT.

The chain combines TRBV7-9 with TRBJ2-2; 11 nucleotides match TRBD2. The CDR3 contains 17 residues. Losses at the gene ends were 5 bases for V and 7 bases for J; bases not matched to a gene: 12. Germline values: CDR1 SEHNR, CDR2 FQNEAQ (reference sequence). Here the CDR3 DNA reads TGTGCCAGCAGCGTAGGCACCGGGACTAGCGGTAACGGGGAGCTGTTTTTT. Its translation is CASSVGTGTSGNGELFF.

The J gene is TRBJ2-7, the V gene TRBV12-1; TRBD2, the table's D call, lacks a check against the DNA. TRBV12-1 is recorded as a pseudogene. This CDR3 has 15 amino acids. The CDR3 reads CASSPGTSPRREQYF. CDR3 nucleotide sequence: TGTGCCAGCAGCCCTGGGACTAGCCCCAGACGGGAGCAGTACTTC.

V gene TRBV15 combines with J gene TRBJ2-3; D perhaps matches TRBD2 (5 bases). V was clipped by 4 bases and J by 0 bases, with 14 bases between them. This CDR3 spans 16 amino acids. In germline, CDR1 is LNHNV, CDR2 YYDKDF (reference sequence). This CDR3 reads CATSTGLFSSTDTQYF. CDR3 bases: TGTGCCACCAGCACAGGACTTTTTTCTAGCACAGATACGCAGTATTTT.

The chain uses TRBV6-5 and TRBJ2-1, with D perhaps matching TRBD1 (5 bases). CDR3 size: 12 residues. The V gene's germline CDR1 is MNHEY and CDR2 SVGAGI. The V and J ends lost 8 bases and 4 bases respectively, with 9 bases between them. The CDR3 DNA reads as TGTGCCAGCGGAAGGGGTTACAATGAGCAGTTCTTC. This encodes CASGRGYNEQFF.

The V gene is TRBV4-3, the J gene TRBJ1-5; D might be TRBD1 (5 bases). Trimming removed 1 base from V and 6 bases from J, with 7 bases in between. The CDR3 is 13 residues long. Germline CDR1 and CDR2: LGHNA and YSLEER. CDR3 in amino acids: CASSQAGGQPQHF. The CDR3 DNA follows: TGCGCCAGCAGCCAAGCGGGGGGTCAGCCCCAGCATTTT.

J is TRBJ2-4 and V is TRBV27, with TRBD1 matching 7 bases. Germline trimming cut 4 bases from V and 6 bases from J; bases unmatched to any gene: 3. Germline V gene sequence: CDR1 MNHEY, CDR2 SMNVEV (reference sequence). This CDR3 is 13 amino acids long. CDR3 region: CASSWTGGNIQYF. The CDR3 coding sequence is TGTGCCAGCAGTTGGACAGGAGGAAACATTCAGTACTTC.

This clone was seen once. The chain links TRBV2 to TRBJ2-1, with 7 bases fitting TRBD1. This CDR3 comprises 13 residues. Per the germline V gene, CDR1 is SNHLY and CDR2 is FYNNEI. V lost 6 bases to trimming and J lost 13 bases; unmatched junction nucleotides: 12. This CDR3 reads CASREQGLDGQFF. In nucleotides, the CDR3 is TGTGCCAGCAGGGAACAGGGGTTGGATGGTCAGTTCTTC.

The chain joins TRBV5-3 to TRBJ2-7, with 11 bases aligning to TRBD1. TRBV5-3 is an ORF, with its function uncertain. CDR3 length: 16 residues. V was pared by 4 bases and J by 5 bases, with 11 bases of the junction left unmatched. The CDR3 loop reads CARSPRDRGSSDEQYF. The CDR3 coding sequence is TGTGCCAGAAGCCCCCGGGACAGGGGGTCTAGCGACGAGCAGTACTTC.

This sequence joins TRBV6-6 and TRBJ2-7; TRBD2 aligns across 9 bases. The CDR3 loop spans 15 amino acids. V lost 5 bases and J lost 3; bases outside the gene matches: 8. CDR1 is MNHNY, CDR2 SVGAGI, per germline (reference sequence). The CDR3 DNA is TGTGCCAGCAGTGACATAGCGGGAGCCGGCTACGAGCAGTACTTC. It yields the protein CASSDIAGAGYEQYF.

The chain links TRBV29-1 to TRBJ2-7; TRBD1 matches at 7 bases. Germline CDR1 is SQVTM and CDR2 is ANQGSEA. The CDR3 covers 13 residues. V gave up 4 bases and J gave up 4 bases; unmatched junction bases: 7. The DNA of the CDR3 is TGCAGCGTTGGGAAAGGGGGCGAGTACGAGCAGTACTTC. It yields the protein CSVGKGGEYEQYF.

In its sample, this clone was seen a few times. The V call is TRBV4-1, the J call TRBJ2-7; TRBD1 is a possible D gene (6 bases). There are 14 residues in the CDR3. Germline-derived CDR1 and CDR2 are MGHRA and YSYEKL. With 4 bases removed from V and 4 bases from J, the gap between germline ends came to 14 bases. CDR3: CASSPVGQKYEQYF. The CDR3, as DNA: TGCGCCAGCAGCCCAGTAGGACAGAAGTACGAGCAGTACTTC.

This clone was observed a single time. The V gene is TRBV10-2, the J gene TRBJ2-1; D remains unclear. V was clipped by 0 bases and J by 0 bases, with 3 bases between them. CDR3 length equals 14 residues. CDR1 and CDR2 from the germline V gene are WSHSY and SAAADI. The CDR3 nucleotides are TGCGCCAGCAGTGAGTCTAGCTCCTACAATGAGCAGTTCTTC. Its protein is CASSESSSYNEQFF.

The rearrangement joins TRBV19 to TRBJ2-3, with TRBD2 matching over 11 bases. The CDR3 is 14 amino acids. Per the germline V gene, CDR1 is LNHDA and CDR2 is SQIVND (reference sequence). J gave up 10 bases and V 2 bases, and 5 bases lay outside the gene matches. DNA of the CDR3: TGTGCCAGTAGTATAAAGCTAGCGGGAGGTTCGCAGTATTTT. As protein: CASSIKLAGGSQYF.

This sequence joins TRBV7-8 and TRBJ2-1; 8 nucleotides align to TRBD2. The V and J ends lost 3 bases and 1 base, in that order; junction bases with no gene match: 8. The germline gives CDR1 SGHVS, CDR2 FQNEAQ. This CDR3 is 17 amino acids long. This chain's CDR3 is CASSFQSAGASYNEQFF. DNA for the CDR3: TGTGCCAGCAGCTTCCAGTCAGCGGGAGCGTCCTACAATGAGCAGTTCTTC.

This chain links TRBV11-1 with TRBJ1-2, with TRBD1 identical over 9 bases. Germline V gene sequence: CDR1 SGHAT, CDR2 FQDESV (reference sequence). The CDR3 contains 16 residues. J was trimmed by 1 base and V by 5 bases; bases with no gene match: 8. CDR3 loop: CASSTRTGVVNYGYTF. CDR3 DNA sequence: TGTGCCAGCAGCACGCGGACAGGGGTAGTTAACTATGGCTACACCTTC.

The genes are TRBV9 and TRBJ2-3; 11 bases align to TRBD2. CDR1 and CDR2 (germline): SGDLS, YYNGEE. With 4 bases clipped from V and 0 bases from J, the junction kept 1 base outside the gene matches. The CDR3 runs to 15 residues. CDR3 DNA sequence: TGTGCCAGCAGCCGGACTAGCGGGAGCACAGATACGCAGTATTTT. Its protein is CASSRTSGSTDTQYF.

This rearrangement joins TRBV15 to TRBJ2-5; TRBD1 might be the D (6 bases). CDR1 is LNHNV and CDR2 is YYDKDF in the germline V gene (reference sequence). V lost 6 bases and J lost 4, with 9 bases in between. The CDR3 extends over 12 amino acids. The CDR3, as DNA: TGTGCCACCAGTAGGACAGTAGAGACCCAGTACTTC. Encoded protein: CATSRTVETQYF.

V is TRBV6-5 and J is TRBJ2-5, with D perhaps matching TRBD1 (5 bases). CDR1 is MNHEY and CDR2 is SVGAGI in the germline V gene. CDR3 size: 13 residues. Between the trimmed V and J ends, which lost 5 bases and 3 bases, there was a span of 10 bases. The CDR3 DNA follows: TGTGCCAGCAGTCAAGACAGCAAAGAGACCCAGTACTTC. This sequence encodes CASSQDSKETQYF.

This clone occurred once. J is TRBJ1-5 and V is TRBV9; the match to TRBD1 covers 8 bases. Unmatched junction bases numbered 19, after V lost 4 bases and J lost 4 bases. Germline V lookup: CDR1 SGDLS, CDR2 YYNGEE. The CDR3 is made up of 19 amino acids. In DNA, the CDR3 is TGTGCCAGCAGCAAGGAACCGGGGGCAGGGGGCTACATTAATCAGCCCCAGCATTTT. It is translated as CASSKEPGAGGYINQPQHF.

The chain is built from TRBV5-6 and TRBJ2-4; weak D call: TRBD1 (6 bases). The CDR3 covers 14 residues. V was pared by 2 bases and J by 7 bases, with 13 bases between. In germline, CDR1 is SGHDT, CDR2 YYEEEE. The CDR3 here is CASSFRQGSNIQYF. Written as DNA, the CDR3 is TGTGCCAGCAGCTTCAGGCAGGGGAGCAACATTCAGTACTTC.

V is TRBV27 and J is TRBJ1-2, with 8 bases that match TRBD1. Trimming removed 5 bases from V and 4 bases from J; junction bases left unmatched: 6. The CDR3 contains 14 residues. Per germline, CDR1 MNHEY and CDR2 SMNVEV (reference sequence). CDR3 bases: TGTGCCAGCAGTCGGGACAGGACGGGCTATGGCTACACCTTC. This translates into CASSRDRTGYGYTF.